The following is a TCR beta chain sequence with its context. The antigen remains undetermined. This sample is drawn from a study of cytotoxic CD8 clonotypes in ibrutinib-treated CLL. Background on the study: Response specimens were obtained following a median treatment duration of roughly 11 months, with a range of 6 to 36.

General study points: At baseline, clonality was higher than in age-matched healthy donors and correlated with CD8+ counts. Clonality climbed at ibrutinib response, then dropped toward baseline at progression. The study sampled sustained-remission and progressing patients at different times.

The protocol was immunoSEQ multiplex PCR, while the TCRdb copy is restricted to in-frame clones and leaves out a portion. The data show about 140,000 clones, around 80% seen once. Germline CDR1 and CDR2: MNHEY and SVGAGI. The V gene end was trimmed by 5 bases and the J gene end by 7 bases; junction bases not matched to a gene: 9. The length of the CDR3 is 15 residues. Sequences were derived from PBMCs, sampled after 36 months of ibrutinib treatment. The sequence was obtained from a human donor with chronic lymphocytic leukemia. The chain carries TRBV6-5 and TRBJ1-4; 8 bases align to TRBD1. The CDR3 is CASSTRQGRGEKLFF. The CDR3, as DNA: TGTGCCAGCAGTACACGACAGGGGAGGGGTGAAAAACTGTTTTTT.